This T cell receptor beta chain was identified in a study of low-dose radiotherapy and immunotherapy resistance in tumors. Study in general: It was 1 Gy per fraction every two weeks that Cohort 2 received, adding up to 13 Gy over 26 weeks. Patients took oral aspirin 300 mg daily for four cycles from cycle 1 day 1.

This clonotype was observed a handful of times. The time point here: after trial treatment. Treatment indicated: LDRT plus nivolumab, ipilimumab, low-dose cyclophosphamide and aspirin (RACIN trial). Donors, who were enrolled in a single-arm phase I dose-escalation trial, received nivolumab, ipilimumab, aspirin, low-dose cyclophosphamide and low-dose radiotherapy. This CDR3 region has 12 residues. CDR1 SGHRS and CDR2 YFSETQ come from the germline V gene. Trimming removed 4 bases at V and 2 bases at J, with 5 bases between. Primers targeting TRAV and TRBV primed first-strand cDNA, covering alpha and beta chains. TCR amplification ran 15 to 20 PCR cycles using constant-region and V-primer adapter primers. The mRNA that was isolated underwent amplification by in vitro transcription. Each CDR3 protein is one row after TCRdb ran MiXCR on the reads. The table lists around 100,000 distinct CDR3 sequences, about 20% of them singletons.

The sequenced sample was PBMCs, obtained after low-dose radiotherapy plus immunotherapy. This receptor was taken from a female donor with ovarian cancer. The J gene is TRBJ2-3, the V gene TRBV5-1; D unresolved. The DNA for the CDR3 is TGCGCCAGCAGCCCAAACACAGATACGCAGTATTTT. It codes for CASSPNTDTQYF.